This T cell receptor beta chain was captured in a study of blood T cells in healthy people across ages. About this clonotype: Antigen unknown.

Through a sample-barcoded 5' primer and a J-beta primer mix, a second PCR was run for roughly 6 to 11 cycles. From the 5' RACE reads, TCRdb called clonotypes with MiXCR, one entry per CDR3 protein. The sample holds some 560,000 distinct CDR3 sequences, 25% to 35% seen once. General study results and limits: Comparison with aged donors showed that long-lived donors had more naive CD4+ cells and higher diversity.

This same sample was also part of a study on T cells of mothers and their children. That source notes: The second PCR's M1S primer added sample barcodes and 2-4 random nucleotides. The yield was over 8 million TCR beta CDR3 reads from each mother and a few million from each child.

Sequencing was carried out using blood. This sequence was found in a boy aged 2-15 years in good health.

The CDR3 loop reads CSVEDPAGTYGYTF. Written as DNA, the CDR3 is TGCAGCGTTGAAGATCCCGCGGGTACCTATGGCTACACCTTC. The J gene is TRBJ1-2, the V gene TRBV29-1; no firm D call. CDR1 and CDR2 from the germline V gene are SQVTM and ANQGSEA. Trimming took off 0 bases at V and 4 bases at J, with 12 bases between the two ends. The length of the CDR3 is 14 residues. Based on the CDR3 plus reference TRBV29-1 and TRBJ1-2, the full variable domain is SAVISQKPSRDICQRGTSLTIQCQVDSQVTMMFWYRQQPGQSLTLIATANQGSEATYESGFVIDKFPISRPNLTFSTLTVSNMSPEDSSIYLCSVEDPAGTYGYTFGSGTRLTVV.